Listed below are T cell receptor beta chains from one sample, sequenced in a study of graft-versus-host responses after intestinal transplantation. Assay: immunoSEQ multiplex PCR; the TCRdb copy retains only in-frame clones and omits some. The sample comprises 15,000 or so clones, around 33% of which are singletons, and about 2% rests with the top ten. The source material was alloreactive CD8+ T cells from a mixed lymphocyte reaction culture, sampled before intestinal transplant. The receptors were gathered from a human patient who received an intestinal transplant. The CDR3 runs from the conserved cysteine through the conserved F or W.

TRBV30	15	TRBJ2-7	CAWSRIAGGLDEQYF
TRBV11-3	14	TRBJ2-7	CASSLEGALDEQYF
TRBV15	16	TRBJ1-4	CATSREAGATNEKLFF
TRBV9	18	TRBJ1-1	CASSVSRDSHPRGTEAFF
TRBV4-1	14	TRBJ2-7	CASSQGQGAYEQYF
TRBV4-1	14	TRBJ2-1	CASSQEERGNEQFF
TRBV19	15	TRBJ2-1	CASRERDTGRDEQFF
TRBV14	14	TRBJ2-7	CASGQSLAGYEQYF
TRBV2	16	TRBJ1-5	CASSEIGTTSNQPQHF
TRBV10-3	16	TRBJ1-2	CAISESIPYSPYGYTF
TRBV27	14	TRBJ2-2	CASSYRMNTGELFF